Below are 26 T cell receptor beta chains sequenced from a single sample in a study of cytomegalovirus exposure and HLA in healthy donors. Clones were sequenced by immunoSEQ multiplex PCR, and TCRdb holds only the in-frame ones, with some missing. Among tens of thousands of clones, 85% to 90% were seen once, and the ten largest hold 3.5% to 4.5%. Material: PBMCs. The receptors were gathered from a young woman in good health and CMV-seropositive.

The chain uses TRBV7-8 and TRBJ2-5, with TRBD2 identical over 15 bases. The CDR3 covers 16 residues. V trimming: 5 bases; J trimming: 5 bases; junction bases outside the gene matches: 6. Germline V gives CDR1 SGHVS, CDR2 FQNEAQ. The chain's CDR3 is CASSLPGTSGRETQYF. CDR3 nucleotides: TGTGCCAGCAGCCTCCCCGGGACTAGCGGGAGGGAGACCCAGTACTTC.

This clone came up once. The rearrangement uses TRBV30 and TRBJ1-2; 9 bases align to TRBD1. The CDR3 loop spans 13 amino acids. V trimming: 7 bases; J trimming: 6 bases; junction bases outside the gene matches: 9. Germline assignment: CDR1 GTSNPN and CDR2 SVGIG (reference sequence). The CDR3 region is CAFLRTGEDGYTF. The CDR3 coding sequence is TGTGCCTTCCTTAGGACAGGGGAGGATGGCTACACCTTC.

CDR3 coding DNA: TGTGCCAGCAGTTCGACGGGGGGAAACACCATATATTTT. This encodes CASSSTGGNTIYF. The chain links TRBV2 to TRBJ1-3; the D is unclear. Germline loops: CDR1 SNHLY, CDR2 FYNNEI. The CDR3 covers 13 residues. V was pared by 5 bases and J by 4 bases, with 9 bases between.

In this sample, this clone turned up a few times. V is TRBV28 and J is TRBJ2-1; 10 bases match TRBD2. The CDR3 has 14 residues. V lost 7 bases and J lost 5; bases outside the gene matches: 5. The V gene's germline CDR1 is MDHEN and CDR2 SYDVKM. CDR3 coding DNA: TGTGCCAGCAACGGACTAGCGGACGACAATGAGCAGTTCTTC. Translation gives CASNGLADDNEQFF.

The J gene is TRBJ2-3, the V gene TRBV19, with 12 bases aligning to TRBD2. V was pared by 6 bases and J by 5 bases, with 6 bases of the junction left unmatched. Germline-derived CDR1 and CDR2 are LNHDA and SQIVND (reference sequence). The CDR3 totals 15 residues. The CDR3 sequence is CASSGLAGIRDTQYF. CDR3 nucleotides: TGTGCCAGTAGCGGACTAGCGGGAATAAGAGATACGCAGTATTTT. Looking up the rest from reference TRBV19 and TRBJ2-3 gives the full variable domain: DGGITQSPKYLFRKEGQNVTLSCEQNLNHDAMYWYRQDPGQGLRLIYYSQIVNDFQKGDIAEGYSVSREKKESFPLTVTSAQKNPTAFYLCASSGLAGIRDTQYFGPGTRLTVL.

The V call is TRBV28, the J call TRBJ2-1, with 7 bases fitting TRBD1. V lost 5 bases to trimming and J lost 9 bases; unmatched junction nucleotides: 1. This CDR3 comprises 11 residues. In germline, CDR1 is MDHEN, CDR2 SYDVKM. As DNA, the CDR3 is TGTGCCAGCAGTAACAGGGGTGAGCAGTTCTTC. Amino acids: CASSNRGEQFF.

This sequence joins TRBV6-5 and TRBJ1-6, with 7 positions matching TRBD1. This CDR3 contains 14 residues. Trimming at V came to 5 bases and at J to 7 bases, leaving 5 bases not matched to a gene. Germline CDR1 MNHEY, CDR2 SVGAGI. CDR3 sequence reads: CASSTGTENSPLHF. CDR3 in DNA: TGTGCCAGCAGTACCGGGACAGAAAATTCACCCCTCCACTTT.

This chain joins TRBV5-1 and TRBJ2-5; D possibly corresponds to TRBD2 (5 bases). CDR1 is SGHRS and CDR2 is YFSETQ in the germline V gene. The CDR3 is 14 residues long. The V and J ends lost 4 bases and 6 bases respectively, with 16 bases between them. CDR3 sequence (DNA): TGCGCCAGCAGCCCGCTGAGGGTTCCGAAGACCCAGTACTTC. Its protein is CASSPLRVPKTQYF.

This clone has a handful of counts. The chain recombines TRBV6-6 with TRBJ1-2, with TRBD1 identical over 8 bases. Germline lookup yields CDR1 MNHNY and CDR2 SVGAGI (reference sequence). There are 15 residues in the CDR3. V dropped 5 bases and J dropped 6; count of bases not matched to a gene: 11. This chain's CDR3 is CASSPPPDRGHGYTF. The CDR3 DNA reads TGTGCCAGCAGTCCGCCCCCCGACAGGGGTCATGGCTACACCTTC.

The V gene is TRBV28, the J gene TRBJ1-5; D is perhaps TRBD1 (6 bases). This CDR3 comprises 17 residues. Germline values: CDR1 MDHEN, CDR2 SYDVKM. Trimming shortened V by 6 bases and J by 5 bases, and 23 bases separated the two germline ends. In nucleotides, the CDR3 is TGTGCCAGCAGCCGGGGGGGGGACATCGGATTACATCAGCCCCAGCATTTT. It encodes CASSRGGDIGLHQPQHF.

The chain's CDR3 is CASSRTGDLTF. CDR3 sequence (DNA): TGTGCCAGCAGTAGGACAGGGGACCTTACCTTC. This chain uses TRBV6-6 with TRBJ1-2; TRBD1 aligns across 9 bases. The CDR3 sequence is 11 residues long. Germline V gives CDR1 MNHNY, CDR2 SVGAGI (reference sequence). V was pared by 5 bases and J by 14 bases, with 6 bases of the junction left unmatched.

The J gene is TRBJ2-4, the V gene TRBV30, with 10 bases identical to TRBD1. Unmatched junction bases numbered 3, after V lost 2 bases and J lost 2 bases. CDR3 size: 15 residues. CDR1 is GTSNPN and CDR2 is SVGIG in the germline V gene (reference sequence). This CDR3 is CAWSWTGGSKNIQYF. CDR3 nucleotide sequence: TGTGCCTGGAGTTGGACAGGGGGATCCAAAAACATTCAGTACTTC.

For the CDR3, the DNA is TGTGCCAGCAGCTTAGCAGGGGGCAATCAGCCCCAGCATTTT. Translation gives CASSLAGGNQPQHF. The V call is TRBV7-9, the J call TRBJ1-5; the D gene is possibly TRBD1 (5 bases). V lost 0 bases, J lost 2 bases, and 5 bases lay in between. This CDR3 contains 14 residues. Germline-derived CDR1 and CDR2 are SEHNR and FQNEAQ (reference sequence).

J is TRBJ2-1 and V is TRBV20-1, with TRBD2 as a possible D gene (5 bases). Per germline, CDR1 DFQATT and CDR2 SNEGSKA (reference sequence). V dropped 2 bases and J dropped 14 bases, with 13 bases sitting between them. This CDR3 has 11 amino acids. CDR3 in DNA: TGCAGTGCTAGAAGCGTCGCCGGGAAGTTCTTC. It translates to CSARSVAGKFF.

This chain joins TRBV4-1 and TRBJ2-3; the match to TRBD2 covers 8 bases. CDR1 MGHRA and CDR2 YSYEKL come from the germline V gene. The CDR3 sequence is 18 residues long. V was pared by 0 bases and J by 1 base, with 9 bases of the junction left unmatched. CDR3 bases: TGCGCCAGCAGCCAAGATTTGAGCGGGGGTGGGGGCACAGATACGCAGTATTTT. Translated: CASSQDLSGGGGTDTQYF.

This sequence joins TRBV6-5 and TRBJ1-1; perhaps TRBD1 as D (5 bases). CDR1 and CDR2 (germline): MNHEY, SVGAGI. CDR3 length: 15 residues. The V end lost 1 base, the J end lost 4 bases, and 13 bases lay between the germline ends. The CDR3: CASSYLGQGGTEAFF. For the CDR3, the DNA is TGTGCCAGCAGTTACTTGGGGCAGGGCGGCACTGAAGCTTTCTTT.

The gene calls are TRBV7-2 and TRBJ2-7; a weak D match, TRBD2 (6 bases). Germline V gene data show CDR1 as SGHTA and CDR2 as FQGNSA. Trimming stripped 5 bases from V and 4 bases from J, with 9 bases between. The CDR3 sequence is 12 residues long. The CDR3 here is CASSGGVYEQYF. The CDR3 nucleotides read TGTGCCAGCAGCGGAGGGGTATACGAGCAGTACTTC.

This sequence joins TRBV6-1 and TRBJ2-7; maybe TRBD2 (6 bases). CDR3 length equals 13 residues. CDR1 and CDR2 from the germline V gene are MNHNS and SASEGT. V lost 8 bases to trimming and J lost 2 bases, with 13 bases between them. This CDR3 is CASGRRGAYEQYF. The DNA of the CDR3 is TGTGCCAGCGGGAGGCGGGGAGCCTACGAGCAGTACTTC.

The V gene is TRBV5-4, the J gene TRBJ1-1; D is undetermined. CDR3 size: 12 residues. The germline V gene has CDR1 SGHNT and CDR2 YYREEE (reference sequence). Between the trimmed V and J ends, which lost 0 bases and 3 bases, there was a span of 3 bases. CDR3 nucleotide sequence: TGTGCCAGCAGCTTGGCGGACACTGAAGCTTTCTTT. Amino acids: CASSLADTEAFF. The variable domain in full, completed from reference TRBV5-4 and TRBJ1-1, reads ETGVTQSPTHLIKTRGQQVTLRCSSQSGHNTVSWYQQALGQGPQFIFQYYREEENGRGNFPPRFSGLQFPNYSSELNVNALELDDSALYLCASSLADTEAFFGQGTRLTVV.

The V gene is TRBV29-1, the J gene TRBJ2-1, with a weak D call TRBD2 (7 bases). The germline CDR1 and CDR2 sequences are SQVTM and ANQGSEA. V was cut by 3 bases and J by 6 bases, with 15 bases left in between. This CDR3 region has 14 residues. Here the CDR3 DNA reads TGCAGCGTTGACGGCTGGGGGGGGCTCAATGAGCAGTTCTTC. Encoded protein: CSVDGWGGLNEQFF.

V and J are TRBV4-1 and TRBJ2-7; D may be TRBD2 (6 bases). V was pared by 4 bases and J by 6 bases, with 19 bases between. This CDR3 comprises 15 residues. CDR1 is MGHRA, CDR2 YSYEKL, per germline. This CDR3 is CASSPMEGMVREQYF. CDR3 sequence (DNA): TGCGCCAGCAGCCCTATGGAGGGGATGGTGCGCGAGCAGTACTTC.

The V gene is TRBV15, the J gene TRBJ2-3, with 8 bases lining up with TRBD2. Germline V gene data show CDR1 as LNHNV and CDR2 as YYDKDF (reference sequence). V gave up 0 bases and J gave up 4 bases; unmatched junction bases: 6. The CDR3 consists of 16 residues. This chain's CDR3 is CATSRESGRGADTQYF. The CDR3 region has the DNA TGTGCCACCAGCAGAGAGAGCGGGAGAGGGGCAGATACGCAGTATTTT.

This rearrangement joins TRBV6-4 to TRBJ2-1; 9 nucleotides match TRBD2. The length of the CDR3 is 15 residues. Germline V gene sequence: CDR1 MRHNA, CDR2 SNTAGT. V shed 4 bases, J shed 7 bases, and the junction held 8 bases outside the gene matches. CDR3 residues: CASSALAGFGNEQFF. The CDR3 nucleotides are TGTGCCAGCAGTGCTCTAGCGGGATTCGGTAATGAGCAGTTCTTC.

The chain is built from TRBV7-2 and TRBJ1-4; D uncertain. The length of the CDR3 is 14 residues. The V end lost 2 bases, the J end lost 10 bases, and 14 bases lay between the germline ends. The germline gives CDR1 SGHTA, CDR2 FQGNSA. The CDR3 here is CASSLNTGKVKLFF. CDR3 DNA: TGTGCCAGCAGCTTAAATACCGGGAAAGTAAAACTGTTTTTT.

The chain combines TRBV6-5 with TRBJ2-2; D is uncertain. With 7 bases removed from V and 0 bases from J, the gap between germline ends came to 3 bases. CDR1 and CDR2 from the germline V gene are MNHEY and SVGAGI. The CDR3 covers 12 residues. CDR3: CASIANTGELFF. The CDR3 DNA sequence: TGTGCCAGCATCGCGAACACCGGGGAGCTGTTTTTT.

The gene calls are TRBV28 and TRBJ2-6; D may be TRBD2 (6 bases). V was shortened by 5 bases and J by 0 bases, with 14 bases between the two germline ends. Germline V gene sequence: CDR1 MDHEN, CDR2 SYDVKM. The CDR3 totals 17 residues. The chain's CDR3 is CASSPGGSNSGANVLTF. The CDR3 nucleotides are TGTGCCAGCAGTCCCGGGGGATCCAACTCTGGGGCCAACGTCCTGACTTTC.